This T cell receptor beta chain derives from a study of T cells in Graves' hyperthyroidism and ophthalmopathy. The germline V gene has CDR1 SGHRS and CDR2 YFSETQ. The CDR3 has 18 amino acids. Unmatched junction bases numbered 17, after V lost 4 bases and J lost 6 bases. RNA transcripts yielded amplified TCR beta CDR3 regions. RT-PCR in the first round (using the HTBI primer set) targeted the TCR CDR3. Using its own MiXCR run on the multiplex PCR reads, TCRdb lists one record per CDR3 protein. The data contain about 400,000 distinct CDR3 sequences, around 15% of them singletons. As regards this clonotype: This may be a read error: a much more frequent sequence differs by one nucleotide.

The sequenced material came from blood. V and J are TRBV5-1 and TRBJ2-1; 9 bases are shared with TRBD2. The receptor's source is a man between 45 and 60 years old with Graves' ophthalmopathy. The CDR3 loop is CASSNRGLAGTSCNEQFF. The CDR3 nucleotides are TGCGCCAGCAGCAACCGCGGGCTAGCGGGAACATCGTGCAATGAGCAGTTCTTC.